Below, one T cell receptor beta chain is given with its context. This entry comes from a study of control samples from healthy donors and cancer patients. Produced via immunoSEQ multiplex PCR; TCRdb's table is partial and in-frame only. The profile shows 120,000 or so clones, roughly 84% of them singletons. The junction had 8 bases not matched to a gene; V was cut back by 3 bases and J by 5 bases. Germline assignment: CDR1 SQVTM and CDR2 ANQGSEA. The CDR3 is 14 residues long. This sequence was found in a man in his forties in good health. V is TRBV29-1 and J is TRBJ2-3; TRBD1 matches 7 bases. The source material was blood. The CDR3 DNA sequence: TGCAGCGTTGAGACCGGGACAGTCAGAGATACGCAGTATTTT. Its translation: CSVETGTVRDTQYF.